This T cell receptor beta chain was retrieved from a study of PD-L1 blockade in urothelial cancer. On the study more broadly: Blood analysis took place 3 weeks (second dose) and 6 weeks after treatment start.

Data came from immunoSEQ multiplex PCR; TCRdb stores just in-frame clones and leaves some out. The repertoire holds 85,000 to 130,000 clones, with about 89% as singletons. Per germline, CDR1 SGHRS and CDR2 YFSETQ. The CDR3 sequence is 14 residues long. Trimming removed 0 bases from V and 0 bases from J, with 6 bases in between. Urothelial carcinoma affected the patients, and it was locally advanced or metastatic. The number of samples from each patient was between 1 and 8, taken pretreatment and on-treatment. The source of this sequence is a woman of 80 years or more with urothelial cancer. The starting material was PBMCs, obtained around atezolizumab (anti-PD-L1) treatment. V is TRBV5-1 and J is TRBJ1-2; D is ambiguous. The CDR3 region has the DNA TGCGCCAGCAGCTTGGCTCCAGCTAACTATGGCTACACCTTC. It encodes CASSLAPANYGYTF.